One and the same sample provided the 31 T cell receptor beta chains below, sequenced in a study of cytotoxic CD8 clonotypes in ibrutinib-treated CLL (dated by TCRdb to the early 2020s). The time point tag for this specimen amounts to: 12 months on ibrutinib. The library was generated by the immunoSEQ multiplex PCR assay. TCRdb stores this immuneACCESS table with in-frame sequences only. Part of the clones is absent; in the studies checked, under half of the shortfall reflects unresolved V genes, and no reason is known for the rest. Recorded for this sample are around 140,000 clones; approximately 77% of them occurred a single time. The ten most abundant clones make up around 30% of the sample. This material consisted of PBMCs, taken after 12 months of ibrutinib treatment. The receptors derive from a human donor with chronic lymphocytic leukemia.

V gene TRBV5-1 combines with J gene TRBJ2-3; 14 bases agree with TRBD2. Germline CDR1 reads SGHRS; CDR2 reads YFSETQ. J lost 0 bases, V lost 5 bases, and 2 bases had no gene match. The CDR3 contains 16 residues. DNA of the CDR3: TGCGCCAGCAGGGGACTAGCGGGAGCGAGCACAGATACGCAGTATTTT. Its protein product is CASRGLAGASTDTQYF. The full variable domain, rest sourced from reference TRBV5-1 and TRBJ2-3, is KAGVTQTPRYLIKTRGQQVTLSCSPISGHRSVSWYQQTPGQGLQFLFEYFSETQRNKGNFPGRFSGRQFSNSRSEMNVSTLELGDSALYLCASRGLAGASTDTQYFGPGTRLTVL.

The rearrangement links TRBV28 to TRBJ2-5; 7 bases fit TRBD1. Per germline, CDR1 MDHEN and CDR2 SYDVKM. The CDR3 length is 13 residues. The V and J ends lost 7 bases and 4 bases, in that order; junction bases with no gene match: 6. The chain's CDR3 is CASTNRGTETQYF. The DNA for the CDR3 is TGTGCCAGCACTAACAGGGGAACAGAGACCCAGTACTTC. The full variable domain, rest sourced from reference TRBV28 and TRBJ2-5, is DVKVTQSSRYLVKRTGEKVFLECVQDMDHENMFWYRQDPGLGLRLIYFSYDVKMKEKGDIPEGYSVSREKKERFSLILESASTNQTSMYLCASTNRGTETQYFGPGTRLLVL.

The gene calls are TRBV4-2 and TRBJ1-1; D is possibly TRBD1 (5 bases). The germline V and J ends were trimmed by 4 bases and 2 bases, with 14 bases remaining between them. In germline, CDR1 is LGHNA, CDR2 YNFKEQ. This CDR3 is built from 15 residues. DNA for the CDR3: TGTGCCAGCAGCCTAGCTTCAGACAGTAACACTGAAGCTTTCTTT. Translation gives CASSLASDSNTEAFF.

This chain connects TRBV11-3 to TRBJ2-2; 12 nucleotides align to TRBD2. This CDR3 comprises 15 residues. Germline CDR1 SGHNT, CDR2 YENEEA. V lost 5 bases to trimming and J lost 5 bases; unmatched junction nucleotides: 3. The CDR3 is CASSPTSGGTGELFF. DNA for the CDR3: TGTGCCAGCAGCCCGACTAGCGGGGGAACCGGGGAGCTGTTTTTT.

The chain is built from TRBV7-3 and TRBJ2-3; no firm D call. The germline CDR1 and CDR2 sequences are SGHTA and FQGTGA. The V and J ends lost 4 bases and 0 bases respectively, with 8 bases between them. This CDR3 has 14 residues. CDR3 residues: CASSSGTSTDTQYF. In DNA, the CDR3 is TGTGCCAGCAGCTCAGGCACTAGCACAGATACGCAGTATTTT.

The chain joins TRBV20-1 to TRBJ2-7; D not certain. Germline V lookup: CDR1 DFQATT, CDR2 SNEGSKA (reference sequence). CDR3 length equals 11 residues. V lost 6 bases and J 2 bases, leaving 8 bases between the germline ends. CDR3 region: CSARGAYEQYF. CDR3 coding DNA: TGCAGTGCCCGAGGTGCCTACGAGCAGTACTTC.

The rearrangement uses TRBV19 and TRBJ1-2, with TRBD1 matching 8 bases. Germline CDR1 and CDR2: LNHDA and SQIVND (reference sequence). The CDR3 sequence is 14 residues long. J gave up 7 bases and V 6 bases, and 10 bases lay outside the gene matches. The CDR3 nucleotides read TGTGCCAGTAGCTTTGGACAGGGTTTTTTTGGCTACACCTTC. Translation: CASSFGQGFFGYTF. The whole variable domain, remainder taken from reference TRBV19 and TRBJ1-2, is DGGITQSPKYLFRKEGQNVTLSCEQNLNHDAMYWYRQDPGQGLRLIYYSQIVNDFQKGDIAEGYSVSREKKESFPLTVTSAQKNPTAFYLCASSFGQGFFGYTFGSGTRLTVV.

The chain combines TRBV7-3 with TRBJ2-3, with 8 positions matching TRBD2. CDR3 length equals 15 residues. V shed 1 base, J shed 4 bases, and the junction held 4 bases outside the gene matches. In germline, CDR1 is SGHTA, CDR2 FQGTGA. The CDR3 sequence: CASSLRTGGADTQYF. The DNA for the CDR3 is TGTGCCAGCAGCTTAAGGACGGGAGGGGCAGATACGCAGTATTTT.

This chain joins TRBV5-1 and TRBJ2-2, with D perhaps matching TRBD1 (6 bases). Deletions cut 6 bases from V and 11 bases from J, with 11 bases between. The CDR3 runs to 11 residues. Looked up from germline, CDR1 is SGHRS and CDR2 is YFSETQ. CDR3 coding DNA: TGCGCCAGCACAAGGGGGTTAGAGCTGTTTTTT. Translated: CASTRGLELFF.

The chain is built from TRBV10-3 and TRBJ1-2; D is ambiguous. Germline V gives CDR1 ENHRY, CDR2 SYGVKD. CDR3 length: 14 residues. The V and J ends lost 3 bases and 1 base respectively, with 9 bases between them. The CDR3 here is CAISEGPDNYGYTF. As DNA, the CDR3 is TGTGCCATCAGTGAAGGGCCCGATAACTATGGCTACACCTTC.

The rearrangement uses TRBV27 and TRBJ2-7; maybe TRBD2 (5 bases). With 1 base removed from V and 3 bases from J, the gap between germline ends came to 10 bases. This CDR3 comprises 14 residues. The germline V gene has CDR1 MNHEY and CDR2 SMNVEV (reference sequence). The CDR3 DNA follows: TGTGCCAGCAGTTTATACGCGGACTTCTACGAGCAGTACTTC. Protein: CASSLYADFYEQYF.

The rearrangement links TRBV13 to TRBJ1-2, with D unclear. V lost 3 bases and J lost 3, with 11 bases in between. This CDR3 has 14 amino acids. The V gene's germline CDR1 is PRHDT and CDR2 FYEKMQ (reference sequence). The CDR3 reads CASSFRQRDYGYTF. CDR3 DNA sequence: TGTGCCAGCAGCTTTCGGCAGCGGGACTATGGCTACACCTTC. The variable domain in full, with the rest retrieved from reference TRBV13 and TRBJ1-2, is AAGVIQSPRHLIKEKRETATLKCYPIPRHDTVYWYQQGPGQDPQFLISFYEKMQSDKGSIPDRFSAQQFSDYHSELNMSSLELGDSALYFCASSFRQRDYGYTFGSGTRLTVV.

This chain uses TRBV15 with TRBJ1-1, with D uncertain. Germline V gene lookup returns CDR1 LNHNV and CDR2 YYDKDF (reference sequence). The CDR3 is made up of 13 amino acids. V lost 0 bases, J lost 2 bases, and 4 bases lay in between. For the CDR3, the DNA is TGTGCCACCAGCAGAGATCTTAACACTGAAGCTTTCTTT. Translating it yields CATSRDLNTEAFF.

The sample holds a few counts of this clone. CDR3 loop: CASSLWLAGGPYEQYF. In nucleotides, the CDR3 is TGTGCCAGCAGTTTATGGCTAGCGGGAGGTCCCTACGAGCAGTACTTC. The J gene is TRBJ2-7, the V gene TRBV27, with TRBD2 identical over 11 bases. J was trimmed by 2 bases and V by 1 base; bases with no gene match: 4. The CDR3 has 16 amino acids. CDR1 is MNHEY, CDR2 SMNVEV, per germline (reference sequence).

V and J are TRBV5-8 and TRBJ2-2; D unresolved. Germline V CDR1 and CDR2: SGHTS, YDEGEE. The CDR3 contains 14 residues. Trimming took 7 bases from V and 5 from J, leaving 15 bases between them. CDR3 DNA sequence: TGTGCCAGCCGGCCCAGGCTGGGAACCGGGGAGCTGTTTTTT. Translation: CASRPRLGTGELFF.

This clone was seen ten or more times. The chain is built from TRBV25-1 and TRBJ1-1; a weak D match, TRBD1 (5 bases). Germline loops: CDR1 MGHDK, CDR2 SYGVNS. The CDR3 spans 16 residues. Between the trimmed V and J ends, which lost 6 bases and 2 bases, there was a span of 19 bases. The CDR3 DNA is TGTGCCAGCAGAAGTCCAGGGCCCCCGGGAAACACTGAAGCTTTCTTT. Amino acids: CASRSPGPPGNTEAFF.

The chain is built from TRBV19 and TRBJ2-6; D is perhaps TRBD2 (5 bases). V dropped 4 bases and J dropped 2 bases, with 12 bases sitting between them. The germline V gene has CDR1 LNHDA and CDR2 SQIVND (reference sequence). This CDR3 is 16 amino acids long. CDR3 protein: CASSSPGETGANVLTF. The CDR3 DNA reads TGTGCCAGTAGTAGCCCCGGGGAAACTGGGGCCAACGTCCTGACTTTC.

The CDR3 spells CASSGLQGYGYTF. The CDR3 region has the DNA TGTGCCAGCAGTGGATTACAGGGCTATGGCTACACCTTC. The V call is TRBV6-1, the J call TRBJ1-2; D may be TRBD1 (6 bases). CDR1 MNHNS and CDR2 SASEGT come from the germline V gene. Between the trimmed V and J ends, which lost 4 bases and 4 bases, there was a span of 10 bases. The CDR3 length is 13 residues.

CDR3 DNA sequence: TGTGCCAGCAGTGCAGGGAGACTCACTGGAAACACCATATATTTT. It is translated as CASSAGRLTGNTIYF. The chain couples TRBV6-4 to TRBJ1-3; D is perhaps TRBD1 (5 bases). The CDR3 has 15 amino acids. Germline CDR1 reads MRHNA; CDR2 reads SNTAGT. V dropped 4 bases and J dropped 2 bases, with 12 bases sitting between them.

The chain has TRBV19 and TRBJ2-6; D may match TRBD1 or TRBD2 (5 bases each). The CDR3 is made up of 13 amino acids. Germline loops: CDR1 LNHDA, CDR2 SQIVND (reference sequence). Trimming shortened V by 10 bases and J by 2 bases, and 9 bases separated the two germline ends. CDR3 sequence reads: CATEGPGANVLTF. In DNA, the CDR3 is TGTGCCACCGAGGGGCCTGGGGCCAACGTCCTGACTTTC.

This chain connects TRBV7-9 to TRBJ2-7; unclear D gene. V was trimmed by 1 base and J by 2 bases, leaving 12 bases between them. CDR3 length equals 15 residues. The germline V gene has CDR1 SEHNR and CDR2 FQNEAQ (reference sequence). DNA for the CDR3: TGTGCCAGCAGCTTAGGATACCGCAGGACCTACGAGCAGTACTTC. Residues: CASSLGYRRTYEQYF.

The sample holds a few counts of this clone. This chain joins TRBV6-1 and TRBJ2-1; D perhaps matches TRBD2 (6 bases). The CDR3 spans 13 residues. Germline CDR1 is MNHNS and CDR2 is SASEGT. The germline V and J ends were trimmed by 6 bases and 1 base, with 7 bases remaining between them. DNA for the CDR3: TGTGCCAGCAGGGGACTTTCCTACAATGAGCAGTTCTTC. As protein: CASRGLSYNEQFF.

This chain links TRBV19 with TRBJ1-5; D is unresolved. Trimming removed 3 bases from V and 4 bases from J, with 7 bases in between. The CDR3 is 13 residues long. In germline, CDR1 is LNHDA, CDR2 SQIVND (reference sequence). The CDR3 DNA is TGTGCCAGTAGTATTGGGCAGAATCAGCCCCAGCATTTT. Protein sequence: CASSIGQNQPQHF.

The chain recombines TRBV5-1 with TRBJ2-3; no definite D call. With 0 bases removed from V and 9 bases from J, the gap between germline ends came to 11 bases. The CDR3 contains 13 residues. Germline lookup yields CDR1 SGHRS and CDR2 YFSETQ. The CDR3 nucleotides read TGCGCCAGCAGCTTGGGTGAACCCCAAACGCAGTATTTT. As protein: CASSLGEPQTQYF.

The rearrangement uses TRBV30 and TRBJ1-2; D unresolved. Trimming pared 7 bases from V and 8 bases from J, leaving 14 bases between. Per the germline V gene, CDR1 is GTSNPN and CDR2 is SVGIG (reference sequence). The CDR3 length is 11 residues. CDR3 region: CAYPEWSGYTF. In DNA form, the CDR3 reads TGTGCCTACCCAGAGTGGAGCGGCTACACCTTC.

CDR3 sequence reads: CASSFGHQETQYF. In nucleotides, the CDR3 is TGTGCCAGCAGTTTCGGGCACCAAGAGACCCAGTACTTC. V is TRBV28 and J is TRBJ2-5; D gene uncertain. Trimming stripped 3 bases from V and 0 bases from J, with 5 bases between. CDR3 length equals 13 residues. Germline V CDR1 and CDR2: MDHEN, SYDVKM.

The rearrangement uses TRBV2 and TRBJ2-1; 12 nucleotides line up with TRBD2. The CDR3 loop spans 15 amino acids. V gave up 6 bases and J gave up 6 bases; unmatched junction bases: 6. Germline CDR1 and CDR2: SNHLY and FYNNEI. The CDR3 spells CASSPTSGSINEQFF. The DNA of the CDR3 is TGTGCCAGCAGCCCGACTAGCGGGAGCATCAATGAGCAGTTCTTC.

The chain carries TRBV18 and TRBJ2-7, with D maybe TRBD2 (5 bases). Germline lookup yields CDR1 KGHSH and CDR2 LQKENI. The length of the CDR3 is 16 residues. V dropped 4 bases and J dropped 0 bases, with 16 bases sitting between them. CDR3 sequence reads: CASSLNSGSLSYEQYF. In DNA form, the CDR3 reads TGTGCCAGCTCACTGAACAGCGGCAGCCTCTCCTACGAGCAGTACTTC.

V and J are TRBV27 and TRBJ1-5, with a tentative D call TRBD1 (6 bases). Trimming shortened V by 2 bases and J by 1 base, and 12 bases separated the two germline ends. CDR1 and CDR2 (germline): MNHEY, SMNVEV (reference sequence). The CDR3 runs to 16 residues. CDR3 sequence reads: CASSLGGQWSNQPQHF. In nucleotides, the CDR3 is TGTGCCAGCAGTTTAGGGGGGCAATGGAGCAATCAGCCCCAGCATTTT.

Only a few counts were recorded for this clone. V and J are TRBV5-1 and TRBJ2-5; 8 bases agree with TRBD1. Germline V gives CDR1 SGHRS, CDR2 YFSETQ. V was pared by 0 bases and J by 5 bases, with 6 bases of the junction left unmatched. This CDR3 is 15 amino acids long. In DNA, the CDR3 is TGCGCCAGCAGCTTGGAGGGACAGGCGAGGGAGACCCAGTACTTC. It codes for CASSLEGQARETQYF.

The chain employs TRBV6-5 and TRBJ2-7; D call uncertain. The CDR3 has 12 residues. The germline V gene encodes CDR1 MNHEY and CDR2 SVGAGI. V gave up 7 bases and J gave up 3 bases, with 10 bases separating them. The CDR3 sequence: CASTDRLYEQYF. CDR3 nucleotides: TGTGCCAGCACGGACCGACTCTACGAGCAGTACTTC.